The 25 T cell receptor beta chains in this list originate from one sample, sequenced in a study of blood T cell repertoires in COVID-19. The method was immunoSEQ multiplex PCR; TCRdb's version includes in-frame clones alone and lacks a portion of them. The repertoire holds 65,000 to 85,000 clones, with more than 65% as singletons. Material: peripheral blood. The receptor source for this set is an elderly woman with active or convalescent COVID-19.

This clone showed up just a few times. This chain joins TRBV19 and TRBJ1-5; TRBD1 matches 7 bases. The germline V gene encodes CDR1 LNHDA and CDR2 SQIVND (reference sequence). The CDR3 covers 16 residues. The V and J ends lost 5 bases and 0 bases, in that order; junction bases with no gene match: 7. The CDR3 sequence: CASSPRTGTSNQPQHF. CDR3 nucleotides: TGTGCCAGTAGTCCCCGGACAGGAACTAGCAATCAGCCCCAGCATTTT.

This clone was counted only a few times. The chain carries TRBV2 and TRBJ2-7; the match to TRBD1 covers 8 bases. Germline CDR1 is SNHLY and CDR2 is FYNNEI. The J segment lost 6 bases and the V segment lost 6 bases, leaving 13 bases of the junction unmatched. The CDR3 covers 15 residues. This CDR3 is CASRHRDRSFSEQYF. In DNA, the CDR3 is TGTGCCAGCAGGCACCGGGACAGGTCCTTTTCCGAGCAGTACTTC. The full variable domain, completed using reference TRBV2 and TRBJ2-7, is EPEVTQTPSHQVTQMGQEVILRCVPISNHLYFYWYRQILGQKVEFLVSFYNNEISEKSEIFDDQFSVERPDGSNFTLKIRSTKLEDSAMYFCASRHRDRSFSEQYFGPGTRLTVT.

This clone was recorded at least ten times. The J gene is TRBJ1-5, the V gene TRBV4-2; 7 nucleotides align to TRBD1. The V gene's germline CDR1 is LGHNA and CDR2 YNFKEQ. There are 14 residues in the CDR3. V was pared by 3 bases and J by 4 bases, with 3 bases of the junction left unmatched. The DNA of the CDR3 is TGTGCCAGCAGCCATTTACAGGGGAATCAGCCCCAGCATTTT. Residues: CASSHLQGNQPQHF.

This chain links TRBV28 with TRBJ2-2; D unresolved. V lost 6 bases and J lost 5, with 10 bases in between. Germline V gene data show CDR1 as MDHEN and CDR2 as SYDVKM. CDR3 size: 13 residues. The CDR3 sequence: CASRVARTGELFF. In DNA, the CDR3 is TGTGCCAGCAGGGTAGCTAGGACCGGGGAGCTGTTTTTT. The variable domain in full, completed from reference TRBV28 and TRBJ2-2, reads DVKVTQSSRYLVKRTGEKVFLECVQDMDHENMFWYRQDPGLGLRLIYFSYDVKMKEKGDIPEGYSVSREKKERFSLILESASTNQTSMYLCASRVARTGELFFGEGSRLTVL.

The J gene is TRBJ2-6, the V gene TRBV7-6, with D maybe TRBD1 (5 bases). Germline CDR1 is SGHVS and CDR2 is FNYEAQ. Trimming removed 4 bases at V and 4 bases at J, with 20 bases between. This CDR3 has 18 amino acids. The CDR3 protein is CASSSSPQGFYGANVLTF. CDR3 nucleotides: TGTGCCAGCAGCTCCAGCCCCCAGGGATTCTACGGGGCCAACGTCCTGACTTTC.

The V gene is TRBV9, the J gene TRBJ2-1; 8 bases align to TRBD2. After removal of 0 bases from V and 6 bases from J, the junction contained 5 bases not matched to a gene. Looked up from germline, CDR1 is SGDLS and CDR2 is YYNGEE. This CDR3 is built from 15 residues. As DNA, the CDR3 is TGTGCCAGCAGCGTAGTTACTAGCGGATCCAATGAGCAGTTCTTC. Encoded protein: CASSVVTSGSNEQFF.

CDR3: CASSAVGQRNYGYTF. DNA of the CDR3: TGTGCCAGCAGTGCCGTGGGACAGCGCAACTATGGCTACACCTTC. The chain carries TRBV28 and TRBJ1-2, with 7 bases fitting TRBD1. V lost 5 bases, J lost 2 bases, and 8 bases stayed unmatched. The length of the CDR3 is 15 residues. Germline values: CDR1 MDHEN, CDR2 SYDVKM.

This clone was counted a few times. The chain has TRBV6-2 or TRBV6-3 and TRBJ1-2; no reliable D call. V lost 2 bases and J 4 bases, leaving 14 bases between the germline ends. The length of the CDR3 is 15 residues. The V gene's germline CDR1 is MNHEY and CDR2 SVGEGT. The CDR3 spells CASSYGQALVYGYTF. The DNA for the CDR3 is TGTGCCAGCAGTTACGGTCAGGCTCTTGTCTATGGCTACACCTTC.

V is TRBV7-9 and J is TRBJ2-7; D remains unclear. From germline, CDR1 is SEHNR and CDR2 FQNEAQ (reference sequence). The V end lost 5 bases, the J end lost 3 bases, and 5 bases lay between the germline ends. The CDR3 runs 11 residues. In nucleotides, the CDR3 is TGTGCCAGCAGCGTCAGCTACGAGCAGTACTTC. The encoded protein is CASSVSYEQYF.

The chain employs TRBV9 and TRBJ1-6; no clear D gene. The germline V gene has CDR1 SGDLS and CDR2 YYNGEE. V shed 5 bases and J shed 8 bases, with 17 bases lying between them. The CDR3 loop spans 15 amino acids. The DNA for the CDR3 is TGTGCCAGCAGTCGGGAGGGAAGTGGATATTCACCCCTCCACTTT. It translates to CASSREGSGYSPLHF.

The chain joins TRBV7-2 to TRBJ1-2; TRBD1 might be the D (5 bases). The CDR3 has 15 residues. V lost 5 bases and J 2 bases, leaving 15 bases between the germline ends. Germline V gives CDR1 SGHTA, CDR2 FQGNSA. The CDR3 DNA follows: TGTGCCAGCAGCGAAACCACAGGAACCAACTATGGCTACACCTTC. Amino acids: CASSETTGTNYGYTF. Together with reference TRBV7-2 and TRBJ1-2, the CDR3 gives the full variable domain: GAGVSQSPSNKVTEKGKDVELRCDPISGHTALYWYRQSLGQGLEFLIYFQGNSAPDKSGLPSDRFSAERTGGSVSTLTIQRTQQEDSAVYLCASSETTGTNYGYTFGSGTRLTVV.

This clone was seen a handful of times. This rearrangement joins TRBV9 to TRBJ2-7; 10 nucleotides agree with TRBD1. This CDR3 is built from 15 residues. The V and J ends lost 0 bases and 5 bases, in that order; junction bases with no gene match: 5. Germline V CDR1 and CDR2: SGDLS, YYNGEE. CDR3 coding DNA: TGTGCCAGCAGCGTAGCCCCGACAGGGGGCCACGAGCAGTACTTC. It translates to CASSVAPTGGHEQYF.

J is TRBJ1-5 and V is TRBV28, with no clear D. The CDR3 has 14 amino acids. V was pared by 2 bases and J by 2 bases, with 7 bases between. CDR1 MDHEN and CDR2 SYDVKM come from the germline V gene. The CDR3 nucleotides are TGTGCCAGCAGTTTAACGCAGGGCAATCAGCCCCAGCATTTT. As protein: CASSLTQGNQPQHF.

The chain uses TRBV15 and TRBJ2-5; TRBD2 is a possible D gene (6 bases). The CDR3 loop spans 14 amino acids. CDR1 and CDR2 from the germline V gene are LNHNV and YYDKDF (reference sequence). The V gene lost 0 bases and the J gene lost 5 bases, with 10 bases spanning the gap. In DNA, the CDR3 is TGTGCCACCAGCAGAGAAGGGGCGGGGGAGACCCAGTACTTC. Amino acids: CATSREGAGETQYF.

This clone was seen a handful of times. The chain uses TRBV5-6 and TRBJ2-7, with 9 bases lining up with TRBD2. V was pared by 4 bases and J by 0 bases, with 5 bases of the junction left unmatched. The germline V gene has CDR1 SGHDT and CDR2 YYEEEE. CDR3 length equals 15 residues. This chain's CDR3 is CASSPRLAASYEQYF. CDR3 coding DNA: TGTGCCAGCAGCCCCAGACTAGCGGCCTCCTACGAGCAGTACTTC.

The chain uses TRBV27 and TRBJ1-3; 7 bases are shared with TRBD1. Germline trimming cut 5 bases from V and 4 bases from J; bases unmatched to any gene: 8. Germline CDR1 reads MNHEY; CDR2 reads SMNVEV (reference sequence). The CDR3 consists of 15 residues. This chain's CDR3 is CASSTTGVYGNTIYF. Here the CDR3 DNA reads TGTGCCAGCAGTACTACAGGGGTTTACGGAAACACCATATATTTT.

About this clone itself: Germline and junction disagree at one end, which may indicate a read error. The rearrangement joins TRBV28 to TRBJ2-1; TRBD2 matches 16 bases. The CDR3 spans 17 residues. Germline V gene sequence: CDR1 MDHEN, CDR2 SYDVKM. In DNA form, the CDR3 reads TGTGCCCGCAGTTTATGGGGCGGGACTAGCGGGAGGGGGGTGCAGTTCTTC. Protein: CARSLWGGTSGRGVQFF.

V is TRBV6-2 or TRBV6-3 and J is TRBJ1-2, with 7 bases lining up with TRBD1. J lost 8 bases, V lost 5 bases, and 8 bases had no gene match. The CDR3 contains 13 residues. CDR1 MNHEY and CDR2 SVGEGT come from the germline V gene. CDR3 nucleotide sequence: TGTGCCAGCAGTACCGAGACAGGGTTCGGCTACACCTTC. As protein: CASSTETGFGYTF.

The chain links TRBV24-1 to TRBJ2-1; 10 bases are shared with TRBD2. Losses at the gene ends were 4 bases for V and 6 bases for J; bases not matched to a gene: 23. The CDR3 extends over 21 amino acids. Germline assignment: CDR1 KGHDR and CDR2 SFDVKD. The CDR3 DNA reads TGTGCCACCAGTGAGCCCGGCGGGCGTATAAGAGCGGGAGGGCCATCCAATGAGCAGTTCTTC. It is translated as CATSEPGGRIRAGGPSNEQFF.

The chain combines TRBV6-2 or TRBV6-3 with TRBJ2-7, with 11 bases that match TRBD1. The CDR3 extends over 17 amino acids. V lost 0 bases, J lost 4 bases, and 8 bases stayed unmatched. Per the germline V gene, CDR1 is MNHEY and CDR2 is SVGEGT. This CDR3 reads CASSYSTAWDRGYEQYF. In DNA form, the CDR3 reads TGTGCCAGCAGTTACTCGACGGCCTGGGACAGGGGGTACGAGCAGTACTTC.

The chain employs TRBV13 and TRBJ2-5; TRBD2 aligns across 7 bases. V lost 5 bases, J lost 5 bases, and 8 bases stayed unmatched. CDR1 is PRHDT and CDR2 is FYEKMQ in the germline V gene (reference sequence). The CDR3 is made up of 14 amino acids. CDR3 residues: CASSTRGVDETQYF. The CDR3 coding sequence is TGTGCCAGCAGCACACGGGGGGTTGATGAGACCCAGTACTTC.

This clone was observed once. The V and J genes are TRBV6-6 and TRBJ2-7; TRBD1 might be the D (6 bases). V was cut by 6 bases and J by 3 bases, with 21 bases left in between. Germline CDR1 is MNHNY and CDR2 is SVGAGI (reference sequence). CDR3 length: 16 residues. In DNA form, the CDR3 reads TGTGCCAGCAGCCGAATACCACAGGGTTCTCACTACGAGCAGTACTTC. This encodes CASSRIPQGSHYEQYF.

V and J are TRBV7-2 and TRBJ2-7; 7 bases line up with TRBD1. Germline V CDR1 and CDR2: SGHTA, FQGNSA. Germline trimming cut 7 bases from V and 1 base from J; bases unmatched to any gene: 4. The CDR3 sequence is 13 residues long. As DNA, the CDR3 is TGTGCCAGCAACGAACAGGGGTCCTACGAGCAGTACTTC. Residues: CASNEQGSYEQYF.

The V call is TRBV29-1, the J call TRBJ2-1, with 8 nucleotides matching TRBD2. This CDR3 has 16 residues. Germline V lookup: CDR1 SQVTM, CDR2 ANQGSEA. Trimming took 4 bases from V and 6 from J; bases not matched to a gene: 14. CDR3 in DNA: TGCAGCGTTGCACTGACCCAGGGACTAGATTCCAATGAGCAGTTCTTC. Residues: CSVALTQGLDSNEQFF.

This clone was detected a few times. The CDR3 coding sequence is TGTGCCAGCATTAGGACGGGGAACACCATATATTTT. This gives the protein CASIRTGNTIYF. V gene TRBV2 combines with J gene TRBJ1-3; D is ambiguous. Germline-derived CDR1 and CDR2 are SNHLY and FYNNEI. This CDR3 comprises 12 residues. Between the trimmed V and J ends, which lost 7 bases and 7 bases, there was a span of 11 bases.